This T cell receptor beta chain is from a study of T cells in Graves' hyperthyroidism and ophthalmopathy. Study at large: Sampling of peripheral blood happened at initial diagnosis, prior to any treatment.

Study-level findings and limits: Ophthalmopathy was identified by the model a median approximately 6.9 months ahead of onset. Peripheral blood also featured most of the thyroid clonotypes expanded above 0.001.

Germline V CDR1 and CDR2: SGHDT, YYEEEE. The V end lost 1 base, the J end lost 6 bases, and 13 bases lay between the germline ends. This CDR3 contains 14 residues. In its sample, this clonotype was seen many times. Its matching antigen is unknown. Absent ophthalmopathy progression within 18 months defined stable Graves' hyperthyroidism. Amplification targeted TCR beta CDR3 regions from RNA transcripts. During a first-round RT-PCR of the TCR CDR3, the HTBI primer set was used. TCRdb re-derived calls from the multiplex PCR reads in MiXCR, one entry per CDR3 protein. The sample includes more than 500,000 distinct CDR3 sequences, around 15% seen only once; the top ten take 3.8%.

The chain recombines TRBV5-6 with TRBJ1-2; D gene ambiguous. The sequenced sample was blood. This receptor was identified in a woman in her 30s with Graves' hyperthyroidism. In DNA form, the CDR3 reads TGTGCCAGCAGCTTGCCACCGGTCGGCGATGGCTACACCTTC. It yields the protein CASSLPPVGDGYTF.